This T cell receptor (beta chain) was recovered during a study of identical twins. Trimming at V came to 4 bases and at J to 4 bases, leaving 6 bases not matched to a gene. The CDR3 spans 15 residues. CDR1 is LGHDT and CDR2 is YNNKEL in the germline V gene (reference sequence). TCRdb re-called the 5' RACE reads through MiXCR, storing one row per CDR3 protein. The data show roughly 470,000 distinct CDR3 sequences, roughly an eighth seen once. These data were likewise used in another study, on yellow fever vaccine responses in identical twins.

The chain carries TRBV3-1 and TRBJ2-1; 8 nucleotides match TRBD2. Sequencing was carried out using CD4+ T cells sorted from blood. The sequence derives from a woman under 30 in good health. In DNA, the CDR3 is TGTGCCAGCAGCCCGAGAGCGGGAGTTTACAATGAGCAGTTCTTC. Translation gives CASSPRAGVYNEQFF.